The next 30 T cell receptor beta chains were all read from a single sample in a study of OX40 agonist ivuxolimab in advanced cancers. The method was immunoSEQ multiplex PCR; TCRdb's version includes in-frame clones alone and lacks a portion of them. The repertoire holds roughly 67,000 clones, with about 79% as singletons. The sequenced sample was CD4+ or CD8+ T cells sorted from blood, obtained in a trial of the OX40 agonist ivuxolimab. The source of these receptors is an adult with an advanced solid tumor such as melanoma, head and neck, liver or kidney cancer.

The rearrangement uses TRBV6-5 and TRBJ1-2, with D unresolved. V was clipped by 6 bases and J by 1 base, with 12 bases between them. Germline V gene data show CDR1 as MNHEY and CDR2 as SVGAGI. This CDR3 is built from 14 residues. CDR3 bases: TGTGCCAGCAGGCGTACGGATCTTAACTATGGCTACACCTTC. Translating gives CASRRTDLNYGYTF.

The gene calls are TRBV11-2 and TRBJ2-7, with 9 bases identical to TRBD2. V was pared by 1 base and J by 3 bases, with 4 bases of the junction left unmatched. The CDR3 extends over 15 amino acids. Germline assignment: CDR1 SGHAT and CDR2 FQNNGV. This chain's CDR3 is CASSLAPSGDYEQYF. DNA for the CDR3: TGTGCCAGCAGCTTAGCCCCTAGCGGGGACTACGAGCAGTACTTC.

The CDR3 protein is CSVVVLADISDTQYF. The CDR3 DNA follows: TGCAGCGTTGTAGTACTAGCGGACATATCAGATACGCAGTATTTT. V and J are TRBV29-1 and TRBJ2-3; 8 nucleotides align to TRBD2. CDR1 is SQVTM and CDR2 is ANQGSEA in the germline V gene. J was trimmed by 4 bases and V by 4 bases; bases with no gene match: 10. CDR3 size: 15 residues.

The chain employs TRBV10-3 and TRBJ1-4; D call uncertain. The ends were cut back, 4 bases at V and 8 bases at J, with 14 bases in the middle. The CDR3 is 14 amino acids. Germline V CDR1 and CDR2: ENHRY, SYGVKD. CDR3 bases: TGTGCCATCAGTGGGGCCCCTTCGGAGGAAAAACTGTTTTTT. This gives the protein CAISGAPSEEKLFF.

The V and J genes are TRBV18 and TRBJ2-7; no definite D call. V dropped 3 bases and J dropped 7 bases, with 13 bases sitting between them. CDR1 and CDR2 from the germline V gene are KGHSH and LQKENI. CDR3 length: 13 residues. CDR3 coding DNA: TGTGCCAGCTCACCCGCCCCATTGAGGGAGCAGTACTTC. Translated, it gives CASSPAPLREQYF.

This clone was observed at least ten times. The V and J genes are TRBV11-2 and TRBJ1-2; TRBD1 agrees at 8 bases. The CDR3 sequence is 15 residues long. Trimming at V came to 5 bases and at J to 4 bases, leaving 9 bases not matched to a gene. Germline lookup yields CDR1 SGHAT and CDR2 FQNNGV. As DNA, the CDR3 is TGTGCCAGCAGCAAGGGACAGGCCAATCTCTATGGCTACACCTTC. Translation: CASSKGQANLYGYTF.

The chain is built from TRBV19 and TRBJ1-3, with D possibly TRBD1 on 5 matching bases. Germline lookup yields CDR1 LNHDA and CDR2 SQIVND (reference sequence). V was cut by 10 bases and J by 0 bases, with 19 bases left in between. The CDR3 totals 16 residues. The CDR3 loop reads CATSRQMTISGNTIYF. The CDR3 DNA is TGTGCCACCAGCAGACAGATGACAATCTCTGGAAACACCATATATTTT.

This sequence joins TRBV2 and TRBJ2-7; D may be TRBD2 (6 bases). CDR1 is SNHLY and CDR2 is FYNNEI in the germline V gene. CDR3 size: 13 residues. The V and J ends lost 8 bases and 7 bases respectively, with 18 bases between them. The CDR3 reads CASSGRENGEQYF. In nucleotides, the CDR3 is TGTGCCAGCTCTGGACGGGAGAATGGGGAGCAGTACTTC.

The chain links TRBV27 to TRBJ2-2, with D perhaps TRBD2 (5 bases). Trimming shortened V by 2 bases and J by 3 bases, and 13 bases separated the two germline ends. The germline gives CDR1 MNHEY, CDR2 SMNVEV (reference sequence). This CDR3 is built from 16 residues. The CDR3 DNA reads as TGTGCCAGCAGTTTAGTCGGGGATTATTACACCGGGGAGCTGTTTTTT. This sequence encodes CASSLVGDYYTGELFF.

This clone occurred once. The chain joins TRBV25-1 to TRBJ2-7; 7 positions agree with TRBD1. V shed 5 bases and J 2 bases; nucleotides not matched to a gene: 6. Germline V gives CDR1 MGHDK, CDR2 SYGVNS. The CDR3 is made up of 14 amino acids. DNA of the CDR3: TGTGCCAGCAGTATGACTACAGGGGCCTACGAGCAGTACTTC. Its translation is CASSMTTGAYEQYF.

This chain uses TRBV19 with TRBJ2-2; 7 nucleotides match TRBD2. Losses at the gene ends were 7 bases for V and 3 bases for J; bases not matched to a gene: 14. From germline, CDR1 is LNHDA and CDR2 SQIVND (reference sequence). This CDR3 is 17 amino acids long. The CDR3 DNA sequence: TGTGCCAGTATCAACTCTAGACGGCGGGAGTACACCGGGGAGCTGTTTTTT. Its translation is CASINSRRREYTGELFF.

In this sample, this clone turned up once. This sequence joins TRBV29-1 and TRBJ2-4; D is unclear. This CDR3 has 13 residues. Germline CDR1 and CDR2: SQVTM and ANQGSEA. V was shortened by 8 bases and J by 7 bases, with 18 bases between the two germline ends. The CDR3 sequence is CSIGPTTDNIQYF. In nucleotides, the CDR3 is TGCAGCATCGGACCTACAACGGATAACATTCAGTACTTC.

The chain has TRBV7-2 and TRBJ2-2; maybe TRBD2 (5 bases). Germline CDR1 and CDR2: SGHTA and FQGNSA. The CDR3 contains 16 residues. The germline V and J ends were trimmed by 5 bases and 1 base, with 14 bases remaining between them. CDR3 nucleotide sequence: TGTGCCAGCAGCCCTCCACGCGGGTTGAACACCGGGGAGCTGTTTTTT. It yields the protein CASSPPRGLNTGELFF.

J is TRBJ2-5 and V is TRBV2, with TRBD1 matching 10 bases. The CDR3 loop spans 15 amino acids. The V gene's germline CDR1 is SNHLY and CDR2 FYNNEI. V trimming: 3 bases; J trimming: 5 bases; junction bases outside the gene matches: 6. CDR3 in DNA: TGTGCCAGCAGTGAGACAGGGGGCGCATTCGAGACCCAGTACTTC. Its translation: CASSETGGAFETQYF.

This chain uses TRBV7-2 with TRBJ2-1; TRBD2 matches 14 bases. Germline V gene sequence: CDR1 SGHTA, CDR2 FQGNSA. V lost 4 bases and J lost 9; bases outside the gene matches: 5. The CDR3 runs to 15 residues. In DNA form, the CDR3 reads TGTGCCAGCAGCTCGAGGACTAGCGGGAGGATTGAGCAGTTCTTC. It encodes CASSSRTSGRIEQFF.

This chain joins TRBV5-1 and TRBJ2-7; TRBD1 matches at 10 bases. Trimming removed 3 bases from V and 4 bases from J; junction bases left unmatched: 7. Looked up from germline, CDR1 is SGHRS and CDR2 is YFSETQ. There are 15 residues in the CDR3. CDR3 region: CASSWSRDRGYEQYF. The CDR3 DNA follows: TGCGCCAGCAGCTGGAGCCGGGACAGGGGTTACGAGCAGTACTTC. Based on the CDR3 plus reference TRBV5-1 and TRBJ2-7, the full variable domain is KAGVTQTPRYLIKTRGQQVTLSCSPISGHRSVSWYQQTPGQGLQFLFEYFSETQRNKGNFPGRFSGRQFSNSRSEMNVSTLELGDSALYLCASSWSRDRGYEQYFGPGTRLTVT.

CDR3 DNA sequence: TGTGCCAGCAGGAACGACAGGGCGGGCACCGGGGAGCTGTTTTTT. It yields the protein CASRNDRAGTGELFF. V gene TRBV2 combines with J gene TRBJ2-2; TRBD1 aligns across 7 bases. The V gene end was trimmed by 6 bases and the J gene end by 4 bases; junction bases not matched to a gene: 8. Germline CDR1 reads SNHLY; CDR2 reads FYNNEI. The CDR3 spans 15 residues. The full variable domain, rest sourced from reference TRBV2 and TRBJ2-2, is EPEVTQTPSHQVTQMGQEVILRCVPISNHLYFYWYRQILGQKVEFLVSFYNNEISEKSEIFDDQFSVERPDGSNFTLKIRSTKLEDSAMYFCASRNDRAGTGELFFGEGSRLTVL.

This clone was seen a handful of times. V is TRBV5-4 and J is TRBJ1-2, with TRBD1 matching over 9 bases. CDR3 size: 13 residues. Per the germline V gene, CDR1 is SGHNT and CDR2 is YYREEE (reference sequence). Trimming took 3 bases from V and 8 from J; bases not matched to a gene: 5. The CDR3 loop is CASSSQGAPGYTF. DNA for the CDR3: TGTGCCAGCAGCTCACAGGGGGCGCCGGGCTACACCTTC.

The J gene is TRBJ2-5, the V gene TRBV27, with D perhaps given as TRBD1 or TRBD2 (5 bases each). The length of the CDR3 is 19 residues. The V and J ends lost 2 bases and 5 bases respectively, with 27 bases between them. Germline values: CDR1 MNHEY, CDR2 SMNVEV (reference sequence). DNA of the CDR3: TGTGCCAGCAGTTTAAGAGGGGACCCTATGGGCCGAGGGCGGGAGACCCAGTACTTC. This sequence encodes CASSLRGDPMGRGRETQYF.

The chain joins TRBV7-8 to TRBJ2-3, with a weak D call TRBD1 (5 bases). This CDR3 region has 15 residues. V was pared by 5 bases and J by 2 bases, with 14 bases between. Looked up from germline, CDR1 is SGHVS and CDR2 is FQNEAQ. The CDR3 nucleotides read TGTGCCAGCAGCATGCGTGACGGACACACAGATACGCAGTATTTT. Amino acids: CASSMRDGHTDTQYF. The full variable domain, rest sourced from reference TRBV7-8 and TRBJ2-3, is GAGVSQSPRYKVAKRGQDVALRCDPISGHVSLFWYQQALGQGPEFLTYFQNEAQLDKSGLPSDRFFAERPEGSVSTLKIQRTQQEDSAVYLCASSMRDGHTDTQYFGPGTRLTVL.

The J gene is TRBJ1-2, the V gene TRBV27; 9 nucleotides line up with TRBD1. V lost 3 bases and J lost 4; bases outside the gene matches: 6. The CDR3 spans 15 residues. CDR1 and CDR2 (germline): MNHEY, SMNVEV (reference sequence). The CDR3 loop is CASSLSGTGTYGYTF. Written as DNA, the CDR3 is TGTGCCAGCAGTTTGTCCGGGACAGGGACCTATGGCTACACCTTC.

This chain connects TRBV7-3 to TRBJ2-5, with 9 bases lining up with TRBD1. The CDR3 extends over 15 amino acids. Germline V gene lookup returns CDR1 SGHTA and CDR2 FQGTGA. With V trimmed by 2 bases and J by 2 bases, 3 bases remained unmatched. As DNA, the CDR3 is TGTGCCAGCAGCTTAGGGGACAGGGCGCAAGAGACCCAGTACTTC. Translation: CASSLGDRAQETQYF.

The chain is built from TRBV21-1 and TRBJ2-2; no DNA check was done on the table's D call, TRBD1. TRBV21-1 is a pseudogene segment. The CDR3 sequence is 13 residues long. CDR3 in amino acids: CASSKGATGELFF. CDR3 sequence (DNA): TGTGCCAGCAGCAAGGGGGCCACCGGGGAGCTGTTTTTT.

This clone was counted between two and nine times. J is TRBJ2-7 and V is TRBV2; TRBD2 aligns across 8 bases. CDR3 length equals 14 residues. CDR1 is SNHLY, CDR2 FYNNEI, per germline. V was pared by 4 bases and J by 2 bases, with 4 bases of the junction left unmatched. CDR3 amino acids: CASSVLADTYEQYF. The DNA for the CDR3 is TGTGCCAGCAGTGTACTAGCGGACACCTACGAGCAGTACTTC.

This clone was observed a few times. The gene calls are TRBV11-2 and TRBJ2-1; 7 bases fit TRBD2. J lost 1 base, V lost 5 bases, and 17 bases had no gene match. The CDR3 loop spans 19 amino acids. Germline values: CDR1 SGHAT, CDR2 FQNNGV. The CDR3 region has the DNA TGTGCCAGCAGCCCAATCAGGCGGGGCGGGAGAGGGTCCTACAATGAGCAGTTCTTC. Its protein is CASSPIRRGGRGSYNEQFF. Drawing the rest from reference TRBV11-2 and TRBJ2-1, the complete variable domain is EAGVAQSPRYKIIEKRQSVAFWCNPISGHATLYWYQQILGQGPKLLIQFQNNGVVDDSQLPKDRFSAERLKGVDSTLKIQPAKLEDSAVYLCASSPIRRGGRGSYNEQFFGPGTRLTVL.

This sequence joins TRBV7-8 and TRBJ2-1, with 8 bases aligning to TRBD2. The CDR3 runs 16 residues. Per the germline V gene, CDR1 is SGHVS and CDR2 is FQNEAQ. Trimming took 6 bases from V and 2 from J; bases not matched to a gene: 9. The CDR3 protein is CASRRGLVNPYNEQFF. The CDR3 coding sequence is TGTGCCAGCAGAAGGGGACTAGTAAATCCCTACAATGAGCAGTTCTTC.

The rearrangement joins TRBV5-1 to TRBJ2-3; 7 bases match TRBD2. The germline V gene encodes CDR1 SGHRS and CDR2 YFSETQ. This CDR3 spans 15 amino acids. Unmatched junction bases numbered 7, after V lost 4 bases and J lost 2 bases. The CDR3 protein is CASSRAGTNTDTQYF. The CDR3 DNA reads TGCGCCAGCAGCCGGGCCGGGACTAACACAGATACGCAGTATTTT. Full variable domain (outside the CDR3, taken from reference TRBV5-1 and TRBJ2-3): KAGVTQTPRYLIKTRGQQVTLSCSPISGHRSVSWYQQTPGQGLQFLFEYFSETQRNKGNFPGRFSGRQFSNSRSEMNVSTLELGDSALYLCASSRAGTNTDTQYFGPGTRLTVL.

The genes are TRBV30 and TRBJ2-1, with 8 bases lining up with TRBD2. J gave up 7 bases and V 2 bases, and 10 bases lay outside the gene matches. CDR1 is GTSNPN and CDR2 is SVGIG in the germline V gene (reference sequence). The CDR3 consists of 15 residues. The CDR3 bases are TGTGCCTGGAGTCTTGGAGCGGGAGTGGGTAATGAGCAGTTCTTC. Translation: CAWSLGAGVGNEQFF.

The chain employs TRBV6-1 and TRBJ2-2; a weak D match, TRBD1 (9 bases). CDR1 is MNHNS, CDR2 SASEGT, per germline. The CDR3 has 19 residues. Trimming cost V 4 bases and J 0 bases, with 21 bases left between them. CDR3 loop: CASSGDRVGLAPNTGELFF. Here the CDR3 DNA reads TGTGCCAGCAGTGGGGACAGGGTCGGACTAGCACCGAACACCGGGGAGCTGTTTTTT.

V is TRBV10-1 and J is TRBJ1-4; TRBD1 might be the D (5 bases). The CDR3 contains 14 residues. V lost 2 bases and J lost 6, with 10 bases in between. CDR1 and CDR2 from the germline V gene are WNHNN and SYGVQD (reference sequence). The CDR3 is CASSENLGDEKLFF. CDR3 coding DNA: TGCGCCAGCAGTGAGAACCTGGGGGATGAAAAACTGTTTTTT.